The 10 T cell receptor beta chains listed next were all sequenced from one sample in a study of identical twins. One entry per CDR3 protein, called by TCRdb with MiXCR from the 5' RACE reads. This table holds roughly 470,000 distinct CDR3 sequences, approximately 14% found once. A further study also used this sample, focusing on yellow fever vaccine responses in identical twins.

Sequenced input: CD4+ T cells sorted from blood. These receptors all stem from a young woman in good health.

The V and J genes are TRBV7-9 and TRBJ2-5, with TRBD2 matching over 9 bases. Germline CDR1 SEHNR, CDR2 FQNEAQ (reference sequence). This CDR3 is built from 16 residues. The V gene end was trimmed by 3 bases and the J gene end by 1 base; junction bases not matched to a gene: 6. The DNA of the CDR3 is TGTGCCAGCAGCTTGAGGGGAGCGGGGGGCCAAGAGACCCAGTACTTC. It codes for CASSLRGAGGQETQYF.

The chain employs TRBV3-1 and TRBJ1-6; 7 bases agree with TRBD1. The CDR3 is made up of 16 amino acids. J lost 10 bases, V lost 4 bases, and 13 bases had no gene match. Germline CDR1 is LGHDT and CDR2 is YNNKEL (reference sequence). CDR3 bases: TGTGCCAGCAGCCGCCTGACCTCAGGGGGACGATCACCCCTCCACTTT. Protein sequence: CASSRLTSGGRSPLHF.

This clonotype was seen only a few times. V is TRBV29-1 and J is TRBJ2-5; 10 bases agree with TRBD1. V dropped 5 bases and J dropped 0; count of bases not matched to a gene: 3. This CDR3 spans 14 amino acids. The germline V gene has CDR1 SQVTM and CDR2 ANQGSEA. The CDR3 loop reads CSVRTGGYQETQYF. The CDR3 region has the DNA TGCAGCGTTCGGACAGGGGGGTACCAAGAGACCCAGTACTTC.

V usage is TRBV15 and J usage is TRBJ2-5, with 14 bases fitting TRBD2. This CDR3 is built from 18 residues. Per germline, CDR1 LNHNV and CDR2 YYDKDF (reference sequence). With 2 bases clipped from V and 1 base from J, the junction kept 6 bases outside the gene matches. CDR3 in DNA: TGTGCCACCAGCAGACCCCAGGGACTAGCGGGGGCCCAAGAGACCCAGTACTTC. Its translation is CATSRPQGLAGAQETQYF.

The rearrangement uses TRBV4-3 and TRBJ1-1, with a possible D match to TRBD1 (5 bases). Trimming pared 0 bases from V and 2 bases from J, leaving 7 bases between. Germline V CDR1 and CDR2: LGHNA, YSLEER. CDR3 length: 14 residues. The CDR3 protein is CASSQDQGNTEAFF. The CDR3 DNA reads as TGCGCCAGCAGCCAAGATCAGGGTAACACTGAAGCTTTCTTT.

This clonotype has a count of ten or more. The genes are TRBV29-1 and TRBJ2-5, with 10 bases lining up with TRBD2. Per germline, CDR1 SQVTM and CDR2 ANQGSEA. The ends lost 5 bases at V and 1 base at J; junction bases unmatched: 13. This CDR3 spans 17 amino acids. The CDR3 region has the DNA TGCAGCGTTCGAGGGAGCGGGAGGGAACGCACCCAAGAGACCCAGTACTTC. It codes for CSVRGSGRERTQETQYF.

The chain employs TRBV5-5 and TRBJ1-2; no firm D call. Germline V gene data show CDR1 as SGHKS and CDR2 as YYEKEE (reference sequence). Trimming took off 7 bases at V and 0 bases at J, with 10 bases between the two ends. The CDR3 consists of 13 residues. CDR3 in amino acids: CASSTGANYGYTF. For the CDR3, the DNA is TGTGCCAGCTCTACTGGAGCTAACTATGGCTACACCTTC.

The CDR3 coding sequence is TGTGCCAGCAGCCACTCTAGTTCGCCCCAGCATTTT. It translates to CASSHSSSPQHF. This chain uses TRBV12-3 or TRBV12-4 with TRBJ1-5; D gene ambiguous. This CDR3 comprises 12 residues. V was cut by 6 bases and J by 9 bases, with 12 bases left in between.

The chain couples TRBV6-5 to TRBJ2-3; 11 nucleotides match TRBD2. Germline trimming cut 2 bases from V and 2 bases from J; bases unmatched to any gene: 9. Germline-derived CDR1 and CDR2 are MNHEY and SVGAGI. This CDR3 comprises 18 residues. The DNA for the CDR3 is TGTGCCAGCAGTTACATATTTAAGGGACTAGCGGCCACAGATACGCAGTATTTT. Translation gives CASSYIFKGLAATDTQYF.

There are a few counts of this clonotype. This chain links TRBV30 with TRBJ2-7; D uncertain. Germline assignment: CDR1 GTSNPN and CDR2 SVGIG (reference sequence). The V end lost 4 bases, the J end lost 0 bases, and 7 bases lay between the germline ends. This CDR3 contains 12 residues. The CDR3: CAWTQSSYEQYF. The CDR3 DNA follows: TGTGCCTGGACTCAGAGCTCCTACGAGCAGTACTTC.